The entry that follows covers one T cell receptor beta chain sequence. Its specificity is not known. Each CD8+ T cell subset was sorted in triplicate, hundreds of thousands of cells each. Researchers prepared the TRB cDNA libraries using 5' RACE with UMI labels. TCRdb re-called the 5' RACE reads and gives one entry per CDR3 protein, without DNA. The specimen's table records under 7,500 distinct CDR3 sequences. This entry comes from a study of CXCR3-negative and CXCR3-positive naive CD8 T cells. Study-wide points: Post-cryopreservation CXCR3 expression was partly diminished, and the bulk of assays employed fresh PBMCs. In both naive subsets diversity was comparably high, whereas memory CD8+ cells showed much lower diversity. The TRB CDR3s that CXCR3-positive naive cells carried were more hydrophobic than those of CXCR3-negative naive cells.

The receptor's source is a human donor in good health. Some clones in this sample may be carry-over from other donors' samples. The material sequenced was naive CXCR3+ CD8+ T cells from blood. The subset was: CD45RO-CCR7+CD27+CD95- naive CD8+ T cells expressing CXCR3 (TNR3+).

CDR3 amino acids: CSASPQGIGNQPQHF. This chain joins TRBV20-1 and TRBJ1-5; TCRdb reports TRBD1, a call that lacks DNA to check it against. This CDR3 is 15 amino acids long. CDR1 is DFQATT and CDR2 is SNEGSKA in the germline V gene (reference sequence).